This TCR beta chain was identified during a study of human T cells and chemical hapten exposure. With respect to this clonotype: The antigen remains undetermined.

Study-wide results and caveats: Relative to controls, expanded TCRs formed significantly more large CDR3 similarity clusters.

Described time point: pre-sensitization, week 0. Treatment reported: therapeutic diphenylcyclopropenone sensitization with weekly scalp DPC. This CDR3 has 15 residues. Germline V gives CDR1 MNHNY, CDR2 SVGAGI (reference sequence). V was cut by 0 bases and J by 3 bases, with 9 bases left in between. Per the original data handling: The number of TCRs in each sample had a median of approximately 90,000 and spanned about 20,000 to 690,600. TCRdb analysed the RACE reads with MiXCR anew, one entry per CDR3 protein. These V and J calls originate from TCRdb's pipeline instead of the authors' own analysis. The sample contains about 120,000 distinct CDR3 sequences, approximately 15% of which appear only once.

The chain uses TRBV6-6 and TRBJ1-5; D gene uncertain. This TCR derives from a woman younger than 30 with alopecia areata. Some clones in this sample may be carry-over from other donors' samples. Specimen: whole blood, collected in connection with sensitization to the hapten diphenylcyclopropenone (DPC). The CDR3 loop reads CASSYSGGPNQPQHF. The CDR3 DNA reads TGTGCCAGCAGTTACTCAGGTGGGCCCAATCAGCCCCAGCATTTT.